A single sample gave rise to the 22 T cell receptor beta chains below, sequenced in a study of human T cells and chemical hapten exposure. As to time point: pre-sensitization, week 0. The treatment denotes: therapeutic diphenylcyclopropenone sensitization with weekly scalp DPC. TCRdb reanalysed the RACE reads using MiXCR and keeps one entry per CDR3 protein. The table records roughly 60,000 distinct CDR3 sequences, approximately 6.7% of them present only once. The starting material was whole blood, obtained in connection with sensitization to the hapten diphenylcyclopropenone (DPC). These receptors all stem from a woman aged 30 to 39 with alopecia areata. Some clones in this sample may be carry-over from other donors' samples.

This clonotype has ten or more counts. The chain uses TRBV12-3 or TRBV12-4 and TRBJ1-1; D gene uncertain. The CDR3 consists of 11 residues. V was clipped by 3 bases and J by 7 bases, with 6 bases between them. CDR3 sequence: CASSFIGEAFF. In DNA, the CDR3 is TGTGCCAGCAGTTTCATCGGTGAAGCTTTCTTT.

The sample holds a few counts of this clonotype. The chain combines TRBV6-2 or TRBV6-3 with TRBJ1-5; D unclear. CDR3 length equals 15 residues. V was pared by 2 bases and J by 0 bases, with 8 bases between. Germline CDR1 and CDR2: MNHEY and SVGEGT. CDR3: CASSYLGVSNQPQHF. For the CDR3, the DNA is TGTGCCAGCAGTTACCTGGGTGTTAGCAATCAGCCCCAGCATTTT.

This clonotype has at least ten counts. The rearrangement joins TRBV11-2 to TRBJ1-3; D not certain. The germline gives CDR1 SGHAT, CDR2 FQNNGV. The germline V and J ends were trimmed by 5 bases and 3 bases, with 14 bases remaining between them. There are 15 residues in the CDR3. CDR3 DNA: TGTGCCAGCAGCCCAGGACGGGGATTTGGAAACACCATATATTTT. Translated: CASSPGRGFGNTIYF.

The sample holds many counts of this clonotype. V and J are TRBV12-3 or TRBV12-4 and TRBJ2-7, with D perhaps TRBD2 (6 bases). This CDR3 is built from 14 residues. Trimming stripped 4 bases from V and 0 bases from J, with 10 bases between. The CDR3 here is CASSSGLFSYEQYF. CDR3 DNA sequence: TGTGCCAGCAGTTCGGGACTGTTCTCCTACGAGCAGTACTTC.

This clonotype was counted at least ten times. This chain links TRBV7-9 with TRBJ2-7, with TRBD1 as a possible D gene (6 bases). V shed 4 bases and J shed 6 bases, with 19 bases lying between them. Germline V gives CDR1 SEHNR, CDR2 FQNEAQ (reference sequence). The CDR3 loop spans 15 amino acids. The CDR3 reads CASSSRRSGASEQYF. The CDR3 nucleotides read TGTGCCAGCAGCTCCCGCCGGTCAGGGGCGAGCGAGCAGTACTTC.

The chain uses TRBV29-1 and TRBJ2-2, with unresolved D. Germline V CDR1 and CDR2: SQVTM, ANQGSEA. V dropped 3 bases and J dropped 6 bases, with 11 bases sitting between them. The CDR3 is 13 amino acids. The CDR3 loop is CSVEYSHPGELFF. For the CDR3, the DNA is TGCAGCGTTGAGTACTCCCACCCCGGGGAGCTGTTTTTT.

This clonotype was recorded at least ten times. The chain has TRBV6-1 and TRBJ1-5; 11 bases align to TRBD1. The CDR3 covers 17 residues. V lost 10 bases and J lost 6; bases outside the gene matches: 17. CDR1 MNHNS and CDR2 SASEGT come from the germline V gene. CDR3 in DNA: TGTGCCACCAGGGGTACTAGCGGGACAGGGGGTTTTCAGCCCCAGCATTTT. Residues: CATRGTSGTGGFQPQHF.

In this sample, this clonotype turned up many times. This chain joins TRBV5-1 and TRBJ1-1; D gene unclear. CDR3 length equals 14 residues. From germline, CDR1 is SGHRS and CDR2 YFSETQ. Trimming removed 2 bases from V and 0 bases from J, with 8 bases in between. The DNA for the CDR3 is TGCGCCAGCAGCTTCAGAGAAGTGAACACTGAAGCTTTCTTT. As protein: CASSFREVNTEAFF.

This chain links TRBV18 with TRBJ1-2; unclear D gene. V lost 2 bases and J lost 2, with 12 bases in between. Germline V gene data show CDR1 as KGHSH and CDR2 as LQKENI. The CDR3 extends over 15 amino acids. Written as DNA, the CDR3 is TGTGCCAGCTCACCAAGTTCCGGGCAGAACTATGGCTACACCTTC. Protein: CASSPSSGQNYGYTF. The whole variable domain, remainder taken from reference TRBV18 and TRBJ1-2, is NAGVMQNPRHLVRRRGQEARLRCSPMKGHSHVYWYRQLPEEGLKFMVYLQKENIIDESGMPKERFSAEFPKEGPSILRIQQVVRGDSAAYFCASSPSSGQNYGYTFGSGTRLTVV.

The J gene is TRBJ1-4, the V gene TRBV29-1; D is possibly TRBD1 (6 bases). CDR3 length equals 12 residues. V was trimmed by 6 bases and J by 6 bases, leaving 11 bases between them. From germline, CDR1 is SQVTM and CDR2 ANQGSEA. CDR3 loop: CSVRGADEKLFF. The CDR3 DNA reads as TGCAGCGTGCGGGGGGCCGATGAAAAACTGTTTTTT.

This clonotype turned up a few times. V usage is TRBV9 and J usage is TRBJ2-2, with 10 bases identical to TRBD1. V shed 4 bases, J shed 4 bases, and the junction held 13 bases outside the gene matches. The CDR3 contains 18 residues. Germline CDR1 reads SGDLS; CDR2 reads YYNGEE. The CDR3 nucleotides read TGTGCCAGCAGCCCACATCCCGGGACAGGGGTCGTCACCGGGGAGCTGTTTTTT. Protein: CASSPHPGTGVVTGELFF.

This clonotype was seen at least ten times. This chain connects TRBV3-1 to TRBJ2-3; no clear D gene. The ends were cut back, 1 base at V and 10 bases at J, with 9 bases in the middle. This CDR3 is 12 amino acids long. CDR1 and CDR2 (germline): LGHDT, YNNKEL (reference sequence). CDR3 in DNA: TGTGCCAGCAGCCAAGGCGACGGAGCGCAGTATTTT. Encoded protein: CASSQGDGAQYF.

This clonotype came up many times. This chain joins TRBV6-5 and TRBJ2-3, with D possibly TRBD1 on 5 matching bases. CDR1 MNHEY and CDR2 SVGAGI come from the germline V gene. This CDR3 region has 20 residues. Trimming took 0 bases from V and 2 from J, leaving 24 bases between them. The CDR3 DNA reads TGTGCCAGCAGTTACTCGACCCTGTACCTGGGGCCAAGTAACACAGATACGCAGTATTTT. It is translated as CASSYSTLYLGPSNTDTQYF.

The table lists this clonotype with many counts. This chain connects TRBV20-1 to TRBJ2-7; a weak D match, TRBD1 (6 bases). This CDR3 contains 15 residues. Trimming stripped 1 base from V and 3 bases from J, with 16 bases between. Germline loops: CDR1 DFQATT, CDR2 SNEGSKA (reference sequence). The CDR3 DNA reads as TGCAGTGCTAGAGCCAGACTGGGGGCGCTCTACGAGCAGTACTTC. Its protein product is CSARARLGALYEQYF.

This clonotype was found many times. The chain couples TRBV29-1 to TRBJ2-7; the match to TRBD1 covers 8 bases. After removal of 6 bases from V and 1 base from J, the junction contained 5 bases not matched to a gene. This CDR3 spans 13 amino acids. Germline assignment: CDR1 SQVTM and CDR2 ANQGSEA. CDR3 protein: CSVGQGNSYEQYF. CDR3 in DNA: TGCAGCGTAGGACAGGGAAATTCCTACGAGCAGTACTTC.

This clonotype was detected a few times. The CDR3 region is CAISQGNQPQHF. As DNA, the CDR3 is TGTGCCATCAGCCAGGGCAATCAGCCCCAGCATTTT. This chain joins TRBV10-3 and TRBJ1-5; D not resolved. The CDR3 runs 12 residues. Trimming removed 6 bases at V and 2 bases at J, with 5 bases between. In germline, CDR1 is ENHRY, CDR2 SYGVKD.

This clonotype came up a few times. This chain links TRBV29-1 with TRBJ1-2; no clear D. Germline V lookup: CDR1 SQVTM, CDR2 ANQGSEA. The CDR3 loop spans 13 amino acids. V lost 4 bases and J 8 bases, leaving 17 bases between the germline ends. The CDR3 DNA is TGCAGCGTTGCGAAAGGGTATGAGGGAGGCTACACCTTC. This sequence encodes CSVAKGYEGGYTF. The full variable domain, its missing parts supplied by reference TRBV29-1 and TRBJ1-2, is SAVISQKPSRDICQRGTSLTIQCQVDSQVTMMFWYRQQPGQSLTLIATANQGSEATYESGFVIDKFPISRPNLTFSTLTVSNMSPEDSSIYLCSVAKGYEGGYTFGSGTRLTVV.

This clonotype came up many times. The chain joins TRBV14 to TRBJ1-1; D not resolved. V lost 4 bases and J 1 base, leaving 7 bases between the germline ends. CDR1 is SGHDN and CDR2 is FVKESK in the germline V gene. This CDR3 is built from 13 residues. The CDR3 region is CASSPLSNTEAFF. The DNA for the CDR3 is TGTGCCAGCAGCCCACTATCGAACACTGAAGCTTTCTTT.

This clonotype was recorded many times. The chain has TRBV19 and TRBJ1-5; 11 positions match TRBD1. The junction had 6 bases not matched to a gene; V was cut back by 7 bases and J by 7 bases. Germline loops: CDR1 LNHDA, CDR2 SQIVND (reference sequence). The CDR3 has 14 residues. The CDR3 bases are TGTGCCAGTACCGGGACAGGGGGTGGCCAGCCCCAGCATTTT. Translation: CASTGTGGGQPQHF.

There are many counts of this clonotype. This rearrangement joins TRBV20-1 to TRBJ1-6; weak D call: TRBD1 (6 bases). Germline CDR1 is DFQATT and CDR2 is SNEGSKA (reference sequence). The germline V and J ends were trimmed by 5 bases and 7 bases, with 15 bases remaining between them. CDR3 length: 14 residues. CDR3 loop: CSAQEDSKNSPLHF. The CDR3 nucleotides read TGCAGTGCTCAAGAGGACAGTAAGAATTCACCCCTCCACTTT.

This clonotype was seen repeatedly, ten times or more. This rearrangement joins TRBV27 to TRBJ1-1, with 10 nucleotides matching TRBD1. This CDR3 contains 15 residues. Germline values: CDR1 MNHEY, CDR2 SMNVEV (reference sequence). J gave up 1 base and V 1 base, and 0 bases lay outside the gene matches. In nucleotides, the CDR3 is TGTGCCAGCAGTTTATGGGACAGGGGGAACACTGAAGCTTTCTTT. It specifies CASSLWDRGNTEAFF.

V is TRBV6-6 and J is TRBJ1-2; 8 bases line up with TRBD1. The germline V gene has CDR1 MNHNY and CDR2 SVGAGI (reference sequence). Losses at the gene ends were 4 bases for V and 6 bases for J; bases not matched to a gene: 7. This CDR3 region has 14 residues. CDR3 region: CASSSDMTGDGYTF. The CDR3 DNA reads TGTGCCAGCAGTTCCGATATGACAGGGGATGGCTACACCTTC.